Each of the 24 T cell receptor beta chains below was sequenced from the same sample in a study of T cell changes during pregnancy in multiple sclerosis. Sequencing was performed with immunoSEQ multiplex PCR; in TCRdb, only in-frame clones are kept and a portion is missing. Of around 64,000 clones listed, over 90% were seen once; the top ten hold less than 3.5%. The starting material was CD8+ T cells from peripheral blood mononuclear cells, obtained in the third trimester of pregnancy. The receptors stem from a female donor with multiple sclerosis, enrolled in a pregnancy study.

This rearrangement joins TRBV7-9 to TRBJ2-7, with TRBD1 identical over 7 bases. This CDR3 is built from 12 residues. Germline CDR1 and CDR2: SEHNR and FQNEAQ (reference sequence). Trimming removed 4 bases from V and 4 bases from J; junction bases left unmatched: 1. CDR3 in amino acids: CASSSRGYEQYF. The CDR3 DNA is TGTGCCAGCAGCTCCAGGGGGTACGAGCAGTACTTC.

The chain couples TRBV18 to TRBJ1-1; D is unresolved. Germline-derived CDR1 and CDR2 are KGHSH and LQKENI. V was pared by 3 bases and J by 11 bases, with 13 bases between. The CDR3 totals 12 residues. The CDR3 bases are TGTGCCAGCTCACCGAATAGGTCGAGGGCTTTCTTT. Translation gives CASSPNRSRAFF.

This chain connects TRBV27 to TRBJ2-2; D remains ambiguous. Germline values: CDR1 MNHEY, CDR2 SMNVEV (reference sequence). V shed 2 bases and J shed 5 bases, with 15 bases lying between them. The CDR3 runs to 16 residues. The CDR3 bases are TGTGCCAGCAGTTTAGACATAGGAAAGGTGACCGGGGAGCTGTTTTTT. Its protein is CASSLDIGKVTGELFF.

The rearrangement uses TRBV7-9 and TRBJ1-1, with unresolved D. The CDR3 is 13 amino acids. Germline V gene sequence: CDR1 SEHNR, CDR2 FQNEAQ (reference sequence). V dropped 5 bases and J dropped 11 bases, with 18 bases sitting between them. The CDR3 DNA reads TGTGCCAGCAGCACCCTACAGACCCTCGAGGCTTTCTTT. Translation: CASSTLQTLEAFF.

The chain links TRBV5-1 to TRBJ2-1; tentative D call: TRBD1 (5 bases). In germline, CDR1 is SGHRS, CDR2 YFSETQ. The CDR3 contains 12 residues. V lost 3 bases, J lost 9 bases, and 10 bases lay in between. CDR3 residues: CASSYGALEQFF. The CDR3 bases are TGCGCCAGCAGCTATGGGGCGCTTGAGCAGTTCTTC.

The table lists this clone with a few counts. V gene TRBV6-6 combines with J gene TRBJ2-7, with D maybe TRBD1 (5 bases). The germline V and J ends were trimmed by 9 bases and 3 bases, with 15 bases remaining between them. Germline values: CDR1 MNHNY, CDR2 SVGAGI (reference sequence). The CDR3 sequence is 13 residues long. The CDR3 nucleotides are TGTGCCAGTTCGGACACCGACCTCTACGAGCAGTACTTC. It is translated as CASSDTDLYEQYF.

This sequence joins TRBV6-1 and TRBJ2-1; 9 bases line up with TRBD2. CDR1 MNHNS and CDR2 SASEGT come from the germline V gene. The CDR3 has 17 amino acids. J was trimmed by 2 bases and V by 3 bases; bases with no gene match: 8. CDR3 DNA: TGTGCCAGCAGTGATCGGCCTAGCGGGGTTCCCTACAATGAGCAGTTCTTC. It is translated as CASSDRPSGVPYNEQFF.

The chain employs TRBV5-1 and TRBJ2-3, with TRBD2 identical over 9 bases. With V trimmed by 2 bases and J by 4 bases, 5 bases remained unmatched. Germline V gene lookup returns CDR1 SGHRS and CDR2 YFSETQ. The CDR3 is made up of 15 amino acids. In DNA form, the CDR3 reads TGCGCCAGCAGCTTTAAGGCGGGGGGGGCAGATACGCAGTATTTT. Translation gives CASSFKAGGADTQYF.

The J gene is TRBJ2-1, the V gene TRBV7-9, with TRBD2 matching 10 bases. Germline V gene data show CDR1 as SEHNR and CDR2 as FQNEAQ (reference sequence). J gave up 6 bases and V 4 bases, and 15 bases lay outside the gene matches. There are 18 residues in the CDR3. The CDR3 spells CASSSPGTSDVPSNEQFF. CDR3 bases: TGTGCCAGCAGCTCCCCCGGGACTAGCGACGTTCCAAGCAATGAGCAGTTCTTC.

In DNA form, the CDR3 reads TGTGCCAGTAGTATAGGTCGGCAGGGGACGGCGCCCCAGCATTTT. This sequence encodes CASSIGRQGTAPQHF. The chain links TRBV19 to TRBJ1-5, with TRBD1 as a possible D gene (6 bases). This CDR3 spans 15 amino acids. The V end lost 1 base, the J end lost 9 bases, and 16 bases lay between the germline ends. Germline CDR1 is LNHDA and CDR2 is SQIVND (reference sequence).

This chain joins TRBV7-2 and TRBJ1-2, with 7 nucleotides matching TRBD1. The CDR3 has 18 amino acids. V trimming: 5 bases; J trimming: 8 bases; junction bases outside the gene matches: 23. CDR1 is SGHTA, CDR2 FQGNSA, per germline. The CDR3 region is CASSRLSLVRGLGGGYTF. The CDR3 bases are TGTGCCAGCAGCCGTCTTTCACTGGTTAGGGGACTAGGGGGCGGCTACACCTTC.

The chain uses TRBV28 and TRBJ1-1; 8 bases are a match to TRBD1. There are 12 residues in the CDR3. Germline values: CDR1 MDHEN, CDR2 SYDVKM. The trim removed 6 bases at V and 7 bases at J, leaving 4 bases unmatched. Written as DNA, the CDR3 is TGTGCCAGCAGCCTGGACAGGGATGAAGCTTTCTTT. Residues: CASSLDRDEAFF.

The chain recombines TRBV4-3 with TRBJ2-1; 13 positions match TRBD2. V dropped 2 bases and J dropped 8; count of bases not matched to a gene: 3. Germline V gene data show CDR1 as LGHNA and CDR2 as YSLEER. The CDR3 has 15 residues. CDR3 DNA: TGCGCCAGCAGCCAAAGGACTAGCGGGAGCCATGAGCAGTTCTTC. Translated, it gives CASSQRTSGSHEQFF.

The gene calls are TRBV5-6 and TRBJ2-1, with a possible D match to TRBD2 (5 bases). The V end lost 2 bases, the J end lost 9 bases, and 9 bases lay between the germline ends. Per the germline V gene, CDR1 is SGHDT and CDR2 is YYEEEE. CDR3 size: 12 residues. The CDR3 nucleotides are TGTGCCAGCAGCTTTTTGGGGAGTGAGCAGTTCTTC. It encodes CASSFLGSEQFF. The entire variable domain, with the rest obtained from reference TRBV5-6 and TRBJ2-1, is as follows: DAGVTQSPTHLIKTRGQQVTLRCSPKSGHDTVSWYQQALGQGPQFIFQYYEEEERQRGNFPDRFSGHQFPNYSSELNVNALLLGDSALYLCASSFLGSEQFFGPGTRLTVL.

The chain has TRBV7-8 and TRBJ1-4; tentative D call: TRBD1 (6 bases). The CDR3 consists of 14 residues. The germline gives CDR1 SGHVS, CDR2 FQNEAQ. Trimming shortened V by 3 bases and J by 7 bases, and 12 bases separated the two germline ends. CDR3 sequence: CASSFGQSGEKLFF. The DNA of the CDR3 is TGTGCCAGCAGCTTCGGACAGAGTGGTGAAAAACTGTTTTTT.

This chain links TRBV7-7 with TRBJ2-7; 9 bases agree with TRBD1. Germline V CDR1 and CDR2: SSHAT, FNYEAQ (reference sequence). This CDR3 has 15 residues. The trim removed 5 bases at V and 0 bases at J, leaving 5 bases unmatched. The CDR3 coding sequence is TGTGCCAGCAGCATCGGACAGGGGAGCTCCTACGAGCAGTACTTC. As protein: CASSIGQGSSYEQYF. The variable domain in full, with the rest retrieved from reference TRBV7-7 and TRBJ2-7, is GAGVSQSPRYKVTKRGQDVTLRCDPISSHATLYWYQQALGQGPEFLTYFNYEAQPDKSGLPSDRFSAERPEGSISTLTIQRTEQRDSAMYRCASSIGQGSSYEQYFGPGTRLTVT.

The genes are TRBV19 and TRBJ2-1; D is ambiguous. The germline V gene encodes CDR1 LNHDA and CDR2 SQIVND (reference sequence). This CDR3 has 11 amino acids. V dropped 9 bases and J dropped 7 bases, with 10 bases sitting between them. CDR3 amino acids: CASNSRNEQFF. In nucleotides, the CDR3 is TGTGCCAGCAATTCGAGGAATGAGCAGTTCTTC.

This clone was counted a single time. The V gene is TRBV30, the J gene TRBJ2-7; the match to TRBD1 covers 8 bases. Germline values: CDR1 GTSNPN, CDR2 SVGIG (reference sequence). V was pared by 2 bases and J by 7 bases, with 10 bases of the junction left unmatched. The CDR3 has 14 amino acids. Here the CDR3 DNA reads TGTGCCTGGAGTTGGACAGGGCCCCTCGGAGAGCAGTACTTC. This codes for CAWSWTGPLGEQYF.

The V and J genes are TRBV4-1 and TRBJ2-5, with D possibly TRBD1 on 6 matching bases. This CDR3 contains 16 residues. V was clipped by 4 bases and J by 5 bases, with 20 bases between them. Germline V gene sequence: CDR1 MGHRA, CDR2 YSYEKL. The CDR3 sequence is CASSPIPWGLEETQYF. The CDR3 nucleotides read TGCGCCAGCAGCCCCATCCCTTGGGGGCTGGAGGAGACCCAGTACTTC.

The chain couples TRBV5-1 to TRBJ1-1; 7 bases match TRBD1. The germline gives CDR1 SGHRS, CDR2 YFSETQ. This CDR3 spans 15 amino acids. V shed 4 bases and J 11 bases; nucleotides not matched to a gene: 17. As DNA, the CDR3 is TGCGCCAGCAGCCAGGGGGATGTGGGAGGTATGGAGGCTTTCTTT. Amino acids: CASSQGDVGGMEAFF.

This chain's CDR3 is CASSLLGTSGSSSYNEQFF. Written as DNA, the CDR3 is TGTGCCAGCAGTTTACTCGGGACTAGCGGGTCTAGCTCCTACAATGAGCAGTTCTTC. The chain is built from TRBV27 and TRBJ2-1; 12 positions agree with TRBD2. Germline V lookup: CDR1 MNHEY, CDR2 SMNVEV (reference sequence). The trim removed 2 bases at V and 0 bases at J, leaving 8 bases unmatched. The CDR3 totals 19 residues.

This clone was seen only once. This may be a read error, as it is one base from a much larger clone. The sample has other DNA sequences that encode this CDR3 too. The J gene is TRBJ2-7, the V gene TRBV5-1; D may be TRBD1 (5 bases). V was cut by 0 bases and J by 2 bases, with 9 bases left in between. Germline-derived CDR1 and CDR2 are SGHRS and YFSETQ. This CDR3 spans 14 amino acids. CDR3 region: CASSLGTGPYEQYF. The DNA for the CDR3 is TGCGCCAGCAGCTTGGGAACAGGTCCCTACGAGCAGTACTTC. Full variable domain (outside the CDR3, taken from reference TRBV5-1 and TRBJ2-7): KAGVTQTPRYLIKTRGQQVTLSCSPISGHRSVSWYQQTPGQGLQFLFEYFSETQRNKGNFPGRFSGRQFSNSRSEMNVSTLELGDSALYLCASSLGTGPYEQYFGPGTRLTVT.

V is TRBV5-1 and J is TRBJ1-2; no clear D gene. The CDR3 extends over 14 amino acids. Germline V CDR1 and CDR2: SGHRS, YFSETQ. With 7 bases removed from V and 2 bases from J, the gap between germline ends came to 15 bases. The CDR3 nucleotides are TGCGCCAGCGGATCCGACGACGGGAACTATGGCTACACCTTC. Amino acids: CASGSDDGNYGYTF.

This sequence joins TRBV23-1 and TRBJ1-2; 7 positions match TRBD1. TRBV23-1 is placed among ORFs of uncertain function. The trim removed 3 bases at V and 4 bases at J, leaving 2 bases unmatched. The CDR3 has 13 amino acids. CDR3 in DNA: TGCGCCAGCAGTCAGGGACAGATCTATGGCTACACCTTC. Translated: CASSQGQIYGYTF.